A selection of T cell receptor beta chains follows, all from one sample in a study of T cells after yellow fever vaccination. TCRdb re-derived calls from the 5' RACE reads in MiXCR, one entry per CDR3 protein. The sample holds roughly 330,000 distinct CDR3 sequences, 3.5% to 4.5% seen once. The sample consisted of PBMCs, taken 5 days after the yellow fever booster vaccination. The source of these receptors is a man between 18 and 29 years old who received the YFV17D yellow fever vaccine. Each CDR3 is given with its conserved first and last residue. The order of the fields is J gene, D gene, V gene, clone size, CDR3 DNA, CDR3 protein. A D gene is named only where the DNA matches it firmly. Clone size appears in some rows only: once, few, many, or a class for an expanded clone.

TRBJ2-7,TRBD1,TRBV7-2,many,TGTGCCAGCAGCCAGGATTCAGGGGGCTTCTACGAGCAGTACTTC,CASSQDSGGFYEQYF
TRBJ1-1,-,TRBV10-3,many,TGTGCCATCTCCAGGGATGAGGTGAACACTGAAGCTTTCTTT,CAISRDEVNTEAFF
TRBJ2-2,TRBD2,TRBV5-4,-,TGTGCCAGCAGCTTGGCGGTAGCGGGGGGTAACACCGGGGAGCTGTTTTTT,CASSLAVAGGNTGELFF
TRBJ1-1,-,TRBV7-2,few,TGTGCCAGCAGCTTAGTGGTTACAATAATGAACACTGAAGCTTTCTTT,CASSLVVTIMNTEAFF
TRBJ1-1,TRBD1,TRBV7-2,many,TGTGCCAGCAGCTTCCCGGGACAGGGTACTGAAGCTTTCTTT,CASSFPGQGTEAFF
TRBJ2-5,-,TRBV7-2,-,TGTGCCAGCAGCTCAGTACTCAGGGGAGCGACCCAGTACTTC,CASSSVLRGATQYF
TRBJ2-5,TRBD2,TRBV7-3,few,TGTGCCAGCAGCCCCGGACTAGCGGGGTTCCAAGAGACCCAGTACTTC,CASSPGLAGFQETQYF
TRBJ2-2,TRBD1,TRBV7-2,many,TGTGCCAGCAGCCAACGGACAGGGGGCTCTTTCGGGGAGCTGTTTTTT,CASSQRTGGSFGELFF
TRBJ1-1,-,TRBV3-1,many,TGTGCCAGCAGCCAAGCACGGGGGCTGAGGAACACTGAAGCTTTCTTT,CASSQARGLRNTEAFF
TRBJ2-5,-,TRBV12-3/TRBV12-4,-,TGTGCCAGCAGTTACCCAGGGGTCCAAGAGACCCAGTACTTC,CASSYPGVQETQYF
TRBJ1-1,-,TRBV12-3/TRBV12-4,few,TGTGCCAGCAGTCAAAATGCGAACACTGAAGCTTTCTTT,CASSQNANTEAFF
TRBJ1-6,-,TRBV3-1,-,TGTGCCAGCAGCCAATCCGGGACTCCCGGGTCCCTCCACTTT,CASSQSGTPGSLHF
TRBJ1-3,-,TRBV4-3,many,TGCGCCAGCAGACCAGGGGCAAGCTCTGGAAACACCATATATTTT,CASRPGASSGNTIYF
TRBJ2-5,-,TRBV4-2,-,TGTGCCAGCAGCTCGGGAGTTCAAGAGACCCAGTACTTC,CASSSGVQETQYF
TRBJ1-1,-,TRBV7-2,few,TGTGCCAGCAGCTTAGCGCGAAAGGGGAGGGCGAACACTGAAGCTTTCTTT,CASSLARKGRANTEAFF
TRBJ2-3,-,TRBV5-4,-,TGTGCCAGCAGCTTGACGGACAGACGCACAGATACGCAGTATTTT,CASSLTDRRTDTQYF
TRBJ2-3,TRBD1,TRBV5-1,-,TGCGCCAGCAGCTTGACACAGGGGTTAGGGACCCTGGCGGGAGATACGCAGTATTTT,CASSLTQGLGTLAGDTQYF
TRBJ2-2,-,TRBV7-9,many,TGTGCCAGCAGCTTCCTCGAGGGACAGAACACCGGGGAGCTGTTTTTT,CASSFLEGQNTGELFF
TRBJ1-2,-,TRBV19,few,TGTGCCAGTAGTAACGGTCCAGGCGGCGGCTATGGCTACACCTTC,CASSNGPGGGYGYTF
TRBJ1-1,-,TRBV6-2/TRBV6-3,many,TGTGCCAGCAGTATACAGGGGAACACTGAAGCTTTCTTT,CASSIQGNTEAFF
TRBJ2-5,-,TRBV28,few,TGTGCCAGCAGTACCACCGGCGGCGCGGAGACCCAGTACTTC,CASSTTGGAETQYF
TRBJ2-2,TRBD2,TRBV5-1,many,TGCGCCAGCAGAAGGGAGCGGGGGACGAACACCGGGGAGCTGTTTTTT,CASRRERGTNTGELFF
TRBJ2-1,-,TRBV6-1,few,TGTGCCAGCACCACTCCCGGGGGACTTTACCATGAGCAGTTCTTC,CASTTPGGLYHEQFF
TRBJ2-5,TRBD2,TRBV20-1,many,TGCAGTGCTGGGGGGACTAGCGGGGGGACCCAGTACTTC,CSAGGTSGGTQYF
TRBJ2-3,-,TRBV29-1,few,TGCAGCGTTGAAGGCTACCGGGGGGCTGACCCGGGTACGCAGTATTTT,CSVEGYRGADPGTQYF
TRBJ1-4,-,TRBV3-1,few,TGTGCCAGCAGCCAAGGGTTAGCGCGACGGGAAAAACTGTTTTTT,CASSQGLARREKLFF
TRBJ1-6,-,TRBV4-1,few,TGCGCCAGCAGCCCCTCCGGTGGCCCTAGCTCCTATAATTCACCCCTCCACTTT,CASSPSGGPSSYNSPLHF
TRBJ1-1,-,TRBV5-1,many,TGCGCCAGCAGCTTGGAATCAAGCCACACTGAAGCTTTCTTT,CASSLESSHTEAFF
TRBJ2-2,TRBD1,TRBV5-1,few,TGCGCCAGCAGCTCGGCTGCAGGGGGAGTCACCGGGGAGCTGTTTTTT,CASSSAAGGVTGELFF
TRBJ2-7,-,TRBV25-1,-,TGTGCCAGCAGCCCCCGGGACGGCAGCTCCTACGAGCAGTACTTC,CASSPRDGSSYEQYF
TRBJ1-1,-,TRBV29-1,few,TGCAGCGGGATAGGACAACCGAACACTGAAGCTTTCTTT,CSGIGQPNTEAFF
TRBJ2-7,-,TRBV29-1,few,TGCAGCGTTGATGACTCCGACTCCTACGAGCAGTACTTC,CSVDDSDSYEQYF
TRBJ2-3,-,TRBV12-3/TRBV12-4,-,TGTGCCAGCAGTACCGAAAGGGCAGATACGCAGTATTTT,CASSTERADTQYF
TRBJ2-5,-,TRBV6-6,-,TGTGCCAGCAGTCTACAGGGCCACCAAGAGACCCAGTACTTC,CASSLQGHQETQYF